This T cell receptor (beta chain) was documented in a study of shared clonotypes between healthy human individuals. TCRdb's copy holds only in-frame clones and misses some; the assay was immunoSEQ multiplex PCR. The sample includes 1,500,000 or so clones, more than 95% of them seen just once. Germline V gene sequence: CDR1 MDHEN, CDR2 SYDVKM. V was cut by 5 bases and J by 0 bases, with 20 bases left in between. The length of the CDR3 is 18 residues. The rearrangement uses TRBV28 and TRBJ2-1, with D possibly being TRBD2 (5 bases). This receptor was taken from a man aged 25-45 years in good health. The sequencing input was naive CD4+ T cells sorted from blood. The subset denotes: CD45RA+ positively selected. CDR3 in DNA: TGTGCCAGCAGTCCCTACGGACTGGCAGATAGCTCCTACAATGAGCAGTTCTTC. Translated: CASSPYGLADSSYNEQFF.